This T cell receptor beta chain was sequenced for a study of Graves' ophthalmopathy and Graves' hyperthyroidism. Study-wide findings and caveats: Ophthalmopathy versus stable hyperthyroidism: 13-signature model gave roughly 88% sensitivity, roughly 81% specificity.

RNA served as the template for amplifying TCR beta CDR3 regions. Following a first-round RT-PCR that used HTBI primers, a second-round multiplex PCR was carried out. Via MiXCR, TCRdb re-called the multiplex PCR reads, giving one row per CDR3 protein. The profile covers over 650,000 distinct CDR3 sequences, with about 41% appearing a single time and more than 3% taken by the ten largest. The PBMCs used were ones drawn from less than 12 ml of fresh peripheral blood. For this clonotype: The antigen remains unidentified.

The CDR3 loop spans 16 amino acids. The V gene lost 4 bases and the J gene lost 0 bases, with 14 bases spanning the gap. Germline V gene data show CDR1 as LNHNV and CDR2 as YYDKDF (reference sequence). Sequenced material: peripheral blood. V gene TRBV15 combines with J gene TRBJ2-3; no firm D call. The receptor's source is an adult man with Graves' ophthalmopathy. CDR3: CATSTRSYPSTDTQYF. CDR3 nucleotide sequence: TGTGCCACCAGCACCAGATCCTACCCTAGCACAGATACGCAGTATTTT.